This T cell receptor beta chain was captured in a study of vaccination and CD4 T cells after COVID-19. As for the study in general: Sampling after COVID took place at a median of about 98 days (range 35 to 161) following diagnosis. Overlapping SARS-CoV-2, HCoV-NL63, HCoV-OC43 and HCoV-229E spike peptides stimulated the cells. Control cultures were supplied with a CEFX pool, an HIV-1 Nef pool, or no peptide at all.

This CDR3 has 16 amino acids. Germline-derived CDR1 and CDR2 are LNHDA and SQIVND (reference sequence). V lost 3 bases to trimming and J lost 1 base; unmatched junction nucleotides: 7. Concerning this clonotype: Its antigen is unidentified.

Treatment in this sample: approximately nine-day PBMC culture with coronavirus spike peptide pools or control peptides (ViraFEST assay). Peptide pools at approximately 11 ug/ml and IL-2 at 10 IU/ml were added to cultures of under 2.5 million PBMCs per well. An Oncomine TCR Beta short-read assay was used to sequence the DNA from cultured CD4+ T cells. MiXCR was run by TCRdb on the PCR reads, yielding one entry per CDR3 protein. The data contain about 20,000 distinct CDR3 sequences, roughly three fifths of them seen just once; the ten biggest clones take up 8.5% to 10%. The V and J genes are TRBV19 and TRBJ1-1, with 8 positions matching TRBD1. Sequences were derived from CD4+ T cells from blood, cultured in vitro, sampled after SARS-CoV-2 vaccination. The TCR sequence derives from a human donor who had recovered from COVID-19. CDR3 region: CASSISRGRTNTEAFF. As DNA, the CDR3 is TGTGCCAGTAGTATCTCCAGGGGGCGAACGAACACTGAAGCTTTCTTT. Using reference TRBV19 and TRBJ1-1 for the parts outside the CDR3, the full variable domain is DGGITQSPKYLFRKEGQNVTLSCEQNLNHDAMYWYRQDPGQGLRLIYYSQIVNDFQKGDIAEGYSVSREKKESFPLTVTSAQKNPTAFYLCASSISRGRTNTEAFFGQGTRLTVV.